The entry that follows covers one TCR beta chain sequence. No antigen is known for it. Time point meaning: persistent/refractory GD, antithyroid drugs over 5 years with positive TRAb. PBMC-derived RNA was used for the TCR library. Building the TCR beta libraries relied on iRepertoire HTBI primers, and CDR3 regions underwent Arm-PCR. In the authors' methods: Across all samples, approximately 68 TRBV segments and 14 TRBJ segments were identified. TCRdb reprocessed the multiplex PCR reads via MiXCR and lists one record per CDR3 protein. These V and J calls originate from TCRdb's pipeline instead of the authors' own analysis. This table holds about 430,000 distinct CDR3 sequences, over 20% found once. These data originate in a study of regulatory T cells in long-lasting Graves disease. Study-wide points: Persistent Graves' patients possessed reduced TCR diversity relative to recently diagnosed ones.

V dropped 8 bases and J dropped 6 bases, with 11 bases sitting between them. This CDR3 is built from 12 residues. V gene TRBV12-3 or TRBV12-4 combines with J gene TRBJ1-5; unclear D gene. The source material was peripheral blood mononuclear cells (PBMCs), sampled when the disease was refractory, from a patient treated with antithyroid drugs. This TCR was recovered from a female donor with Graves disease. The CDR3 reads CASDDGTQPQHF. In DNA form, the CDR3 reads TGTGCCAGCGATGATGGTACTCAGCCCCAGCATTTT.